This T cell receptor beta chain is drawn from a study of regulatory T cells in long-lasting Graves disease. Study results and caveats: Blood alone, not thyroid tissue, was studied.

This clonotype was seen many times. Its antigen is not known. The time point denotes: persistent/refractory GD, antithyroid drugs over 5 years with positive TRAb. Construction of the TCR library relied on RNA isolated from PBMCs. With EDTA tubes as the receptacles, approximately 8.2 milliliters of peripheral blood were drawn. With iRepertoire HTBI primers and Arm-PCR of CDR3 regions, TCR beta libraries were built. How the authors handled the data: Identification yielded around 64 TRBV and some 15 TRBJ segments across samples. TCRdb re-derived calls from the multiplex PCR reads in MiXCR, one entry per CDR3 protein. The V and J calls here are based on TCRdb, not the publication. The table shows 650,000 to 850,000 distinct CDR3 sequences, with around 30% occurring only once. The sequencing here drew on peripheral blood mononuclear cells (PBMCs), taken when the disease was refractory, from a patient treated with antithyroid drugs. This TCR derives from a female donor with Graves disease.

The CDR3 reads CASSLPIRGEKLFF. In DNA form, the CDR3 reads TGTGCCAGCAGTTTACCCATTAGGGGTGAAAAACTGTTTTTT. This chain connects TRBV28 to TRBJ1-4, with a possible D match to TRBD1 (5 bases). There are 14 residues in the CDR3. CDR1 and CDR2 (germline): MDHEN, SYDVKM. V gave up 2 bases and J gave up 7 bases, with 11 bases separating them.